This passage covers 23 T cell receptor beta chains from one sample sequenced in a study of PD-L1 blockade in urothelial cancer. Profiled with immunoSEQ multiplex PCR; TCRdb holds only in-frame clones, not every one. The sample has about 82,000 clones, roughly 87% seen once. Sequencing used PBMCs, obtained around atezolizumab (anti-PD-L1) treatment. The origin of the receptors is a man between 65 and 79 years old with urothelial cancer.

The chain uses TRBV18 and TRBJ2-3; weak D call: TRBD2 (6 bases). CDR1 is KGHSH and CDR2 is LQKENI in the germline V gene. This CDR3 region has 13 residues. The germline V and J ends were trimmed by 5 bases and 4 bases, with 10 bases remaining between them. The CDR3 loop reads CASSKLAADTQYF. In DNA form, the CDR3 reads TGTGCCAGCTCAAAACTAGCAGCAGATACGCAGTATTTT.

This clone was seen just once. The gene calls are TRBV11-3 and TRBJ2-7, with 11 bases fitting TRBD1. J was trimmed by 3 bases and V by 5 bases; bases with no gene match: 6. Looked up from germline, CDR1 is SGHNT and CDR2 is YENEEA. This CDR3 region has 15 residues. CDR3 coding DNA: TGTGCCAGCAGCCAATTGGGACAGGGGGTCTACGAGCAGTACTTC. Its translation is CASSQLGQGVYEQYF.

The chain uses TRBV11-2 and TRBJ1-1; D might be TRBD1 (6 bases). CDR3 length: 14 amino acids. CDR1 and CDR2 (germline): SGHAT, FQNNGV. Trimming removed 3 bases at V and 3 bases at J, with 11 bases between. CDR3 loop: CASSLVPGDTEAFF. The CDR3 DNA is TGTGCCAGCAGCTTGGTTCCAGGGGACACTGAAGCTTTCTTT.

This chain uses TRBV7-8 with TRBJ2-1; TRBD2 matches 9 bases. V lost 5 bases and J lost 5; bases outside the gene matches: 7. The CDR3 covers 15 residues. CDR1 and CDR2 (germline): SGHVS, FQNEAQ. CDR3 sequence reads: CASSPGLARNNEQFF. The CDR3 region has the DNA TGTGCCAGCAGCCCGGGACTAGCTCGCAACAATGAGCAGTTCTTC. Based on the CDR3 plus reference TRBV7-8 and TRBJ2-1, the full variable domain is GAGVSQSPRYKVAKRGQDVALRCDPISGHVSLFWYQQALGQGPEFLTYFQNEAQLDKSGLPSDRFFAERPEGSVSTLKIQRTQQEDSAVYLCASSPGLARNNEQFFGPGTRLTVL.

This rearrangement joins TRBV5-5 to TRBJ1-1; D is uncertain. The V and J ends lost 3 bases and 3 bases respectively, with 9 bases between them. CDR3 length: 13 amino acids. Germline V gene lookup returns CDR1 SGHKS and CDR2 YYEKEE (reference sequence). The CDR3 here is CASSSIGDTEAFF. The CDR3 nucleotides read TGTGCCAGCAGCTCCATCGGGGACACTGAAGCTTTCTTT.

V and J are TRBV19 and TRBJ2-7; 9 nucleotides agree with TRBD1. V lost 4 bases and J lost 1; bases outside the gene matches: 2. This CDR3 is built from 14 residues. CDR1 is LNHDA and CDR2 is SQIVND in the germline V gene (reference sequence). CDR3 protein: CASSRGQGSYEQYF. As DNA, the CDR3 is TGTGCCAGTAGTAGGGGACAGGGATCCTACGAGCAGTACTTC.

Concerning this clone itself: A much larger clone lies a single base off, so this may be a read error. Other nucleotide sequences in the sample specify the same CDR3. This chain connects TRBV7-2 to TRBJ2-7; D not certain. Trimming removed 4 bases at V and 3 bases at J, with 4 bases between. Germline CDR1 and CDR2: SGHTA and FQGNSA. The CDR3 sequence is 11 residues long. In DNA, the CDR3 is TGTGCCAGCAGCTCCTACTACGAGCAGTACTTC. It is translated as CASSSYYEQYF.

This sequence joins TRBV5-6 and TRBJ2-7; 7 bases are shared with TRBD2. Unmatched junction bases numbered 7, after V lost 2 bases and J lost 5 bases. The germline V gene encodes CDR1 SGHDT and CDR2 YYEEEE. CDR3 length equals 14 residues. CDR3 loop: CASSFGRANNEQYF. DNA of the CDR3: TGTGCCAGCAGCTTTGGGAGGGCCAATAACGAGCAGTACTTC.

The rearrangement joins TRBV7-2 to TRBJ1-5; no definite D call. Germline CDR1 SGHTA, CDR2 FQGNSA. With 7 bases removed from V and 10 bases from J, the gap between germline ends came to 17 bases. This CDR3 contains 13 residues. The CDR3 region is CASNDIAVEPQHF. CDR3 nucleotides: TGTGCCAGCAACGATATCGCGGTAGAACCCCAGCATTTT.

CDR3 nucleotides: TGTGCCAGCAGCTTGCAGGTGACCACCGCGCTCGAGCAGTACTTC. It codes for CASSLQVTTALEQYF. The chain is built from TRBV5-4 and TRBJ2-7; D remains ambiguous. Germline loops: CDR1 SGHNT, CDR2 YYREEE (reference sequence). Trimming took off 1 base at V and 6 bases at J, with 17 bases between the two ends. There are 15 residues in the CDR3.

The V gene is TRBV10-1, the J gene TRBJ2-3; 12 bases line up with TRBD1. V shed 0 bases and J 4 bases; nucleotides not matched to a gene: 2. The CDR3 extends over 16 amino acids. Germline V gives CDR1 WNHNN, CDR2 SYGVQD (reference sequence). This CDR3 is CASSESGTGGADTQYF. As DNA, the CDR3 is TGCGCCAGCAGTGAGTCCGGGACAGGGGGCGCAGATACGCAGTATTTT.

The rearrangement uses TRBV6-5 and TRBJ2-7; D gene uncertain. V lost 4 bases to trimming and J lost 4 bases, with 11 bases between them. Germline-derived CDR1 and CDR2 are MNHEY and SVGAGI. This CDR3 spans 13 amino acids. CDR3 DNA: TGTGCCAGCAGTTCGGGTCCAGAATACGAGCAGTACTTC. Its protein is CASSSGPEYEQYF.

The chain is built from TRBV7-3 and TRBJ2-1; 12 bases are shared with TRBD1. Germline CDR1 and CDR2: SGHTA and FQGTGA. This CDR3 has 17 amino acids. Trimming at V came to 1 base and at J to 7 bases, leaving 8 bases not matched to a gene. CDR3 bases: TGTGCCAGCAGCTTAAGATTGGGACAGGGGGCCGGGAATGAGCAGTTCTTC. It codes for CASSLRLGQGAGNEQFF.

This clone was detected only a few times. The V and J genes are TRBV7-6 and TRBJ1-2; 8 bases align to TRBD1. With V trimmed by 5 bases and J by 4 bases, 3 bases remained unmatched. There are 13 residues in the CDR3. The germline V gene encodes CDR1 SGHVS and CDR2 FNYEAQ. The CDR3 protein is CASSPGQGYGYTF. CDR3 sequence (DNA): TGTGCCAGCAGCCCAGGACAGGGCTATGGCTACACCTTC.

This clone has more than one count but fewer than ten. The gene calls are TRBV19 and TRBJ2-1; 7 nucleotides align to TRBD1. This CDR3 spans 16 amino acids. With 2 bases clipped from V and 0 bases from J, the junction kept 4 bases outside the gene matches. Germline CDR1 is LNHDA and CDR2 is SQIVND (reference sequence). CDR3 in amino acids: CASSISGQSSYNEQFF. DNA of the CDR3: TGTGCCAGTAGTATATCGGGACAGAGCTCCTACAATGAGCAGTTCTTC.

The V gene is TRBV27, the J gene TRBJ1-1; 8 bases are a match to TRBD1. V dropped 2 bases and J dropped 0; count of bases not matched to a gene: 8. CDR1 and CDR2 (germline): MNHEY, SMNVEV (reference sequence). This CDR3 comprises 17 residues. The CDR3 DNA sequence: TGTGCCAGCAGTTTAATTTGGGAGACAGGGGTGAACACTGAAGCTTTCTTT. As protein: CASSLIWETGVNTEAFF.

The rearrangement joins TRBV10-1 to TRBJ2-7; 14 bases line up with TRBD2. V lost 11 bases to trimming and J lost 4 bases; unmatched junction nucleotides: 10. The CDR3 totals 15 residues. The germline CDR1 and CDR2 sequences are WNHNN and SYGVQD (reference sequence). This chain's CDR3 is CAGSLGTSGSYEQYF. The CDR3 DNA follows: TGCGCCGGGAGCCTTGGGACTAGCGGGAGTTACGAGCAGTACTTC.

The chain combines TRBV5-1 with TRBJ2-1, with 7 bases aligning to TRBD1. The CDR3 covers 13 residues. Germline CDR1 is SGHRS and CDR2 is YFSETQ. The trim removed 6 bases at V and 5 bases at J, leaving 5 bases unmatched. The CDR3 DNA is TGCGCCAGCACGACAGGGATCCACAATGAGCAGTTCTTC. It encodes CASTTGIHNEQFF.

The genes are TRBV4-3 and TRBJ1-2; unclear D gene. From germline, CDR1 is LGHNA and CDR2 YSLEER. The V and J ends lost 0 bases and 2 bases respectively, with 13 bases between them. This CDR3 has 16 residues. CDR3 bases: TGCGCCAGCAGCCAAGATTGGCAGATGGGCAACTATGGCTACACCTTC. Translated: CASSQDWQMGNYGYTF.

The DNA of the CDR3 is TGTGCCAGCAGTTACGGGCAGGGAAGGGAAGAGACCCAGTACTTC. It specifies CASSYGQGREETQYF. The chain uses TRBV6-5 and TRBJ2-5; possibly TRBD1 for D (5 bases). Per the germline V gene, CDR1 is MNHEY and CDR2 is SVGAGI. V was pared by 2 bases and J by 3 bases, with 13 bases between. The CDR3 is 15 residues long.

V gene TRBV2 combines with J gene TRBJ2-5, with 10 bases fitting TRBD1. The CDR3 has 14 amino acids. Germline V gene lookup returns CDR1 SNHLY and CDR2 FYNNEI. V lost 6 bases, J lost 3 bases, and 4 bases stayed unmatched. The CDR3, as DNA: TGTGCCAGCAGGGGGGACAGGGGAAAAGAGACCCAGTACTTC. The encoded protein is CASRGDRGKETQYF. The full variable domain, rest sourced from reference TRBV2 and TRBJ2-5, is EPEVTQTPSHQVTQMGQEVILRCVPISNHLYFYWYRQILGQKVEFLVSFYNNEISEKSEIFDDQFSVERPDGSNFTLKIRSTKLEDSAMYFCASRGDRGKETQYFGPGTRLLVL.

The CDR3 region is CASSHKATGLGDLSNQPQHF. CDR3 coding DNA: TGCGCCAGCAGCCACAAAGCCACAGGGTTAGGGGACCTTAGCAATCAGCCCCAGCATTTT. This chain connects TRBV4-1 to TRBJ1-5; possible D gene TRBD1, 6 bases. Per germline, CDR1 MGHRA and CDR2 YSYEKL. V was cut by 3 bases and J by 0 bases, with 24 bases left in between. This CDR3 contains 20 residues.

This chain joins TRBV5-4 and TRBJ2-2; 8 bases match TRBD2. From germline, CDR1 is SGHNT and CDR2 YYREEE (reference sequence). This CDR3 is 16 amino acids long. V shed 4 bases, J shed 4 bases, and the junction held 9 bases outside the gene matches. In DNA form, the CDR3 reads TGTGCCAGCAGCGGGCTGACTAGCGAGATCACCGGGGAGCTGTTTTTT. Its protein is CASSGLTSEITGELFF. Supplemented by reference TRBV5-4 and TRBJ2-2, the full variable domain reads ETGVTQSPTHLIKTRGQQVTLRCSSQSGHNTVSWYQQALGQGPQFIFQYYREEENGRGNFPPRFSGLQFPNYSSELNVNALELDDSALYLCASSGLTSEITGELFFGEGSRLTVL.